Detailed here is one TCR beta chain. Its antigen remains unknown. The CDR3 loop spans 16 amino acids. Per the germline V gene, CDR1 is SGHNT and CDR2 is YENEEA. The V segment lost 1 base and the J segment 3 bases; nucleotides outside the gene matches: 6. These data originate in a study of T cell responses to AZD1222 COVID-19 vaccine. General study points: Most donors were white British, females outnumbered males, and clonal diversity was possibly underestimated. Baseline serostatus was positive in only a handful of AZD1222 recipients. All repertoire sampling was performed exclusively after the peak T cell response. Variant regions that are unmutated are reportedly the target of nearly half of spike-specific TCRs.

Measured with immunoSEQ multiplex PCR; TCRdb has only the in-frame clones, and not every one. In the table there are about 140,000 clones, 85% to 90% of which are singletons. This clonotype originated in an adult in good health. The sample consisted of peripheral blood, taken on day 0 of AZD1222 vaccination. V gene TRBV11-3 combines with J gene TRBJ2-5; the match to TRBD2 covers 9 bases. CDR3 sequence: CASSLGPGLAEETQYF. The CDR3, as DNA: TGTGCCAGCAGCTTAGGGCCGGGACTAGCCGAAGAGACCCAGTACTTC.